This T cell receptor (beta chain) comes out of a study of blood T cell repertoires in COVID-19. On the study more broadly: Both acute and convalescent COVID-19 samples were obtained from the United States, Italy and Spain. Sources were T cells, B-cell-depleted T cells, or PBMCs; the material itself was cDNA or gDNA.

Germline loops: CDR1 SNHLY, CDR2 FYNNEI. Trimming removed 6 bases from V and 3 bases from J, with 11 bases in between. The CDR3 consists of 13 residues. In the original analysis: Counts of nucleated cells, estimated from reference gene primer amplification, were obtained. Libraries were prepared by immunoSEQ multiplex PCR; TCRdb keeps only in-frame clonotypes and omits some of them. Clone size and V and J calls were adopted from that table, with D and trimming inferred from the DNA. The table shows about 490,000 clones, with approximately 85% occurring only once. The TCR sequence derives from a human donor in a cohort sampled during active COVID-19. V is TRBV2 and J is TRBJ1-2, with a weak D call TRBD1 (6 bases). Source material: peripheral blood. CDR3 in DNA: TGTGCCAGCAGCCAACAGGGAGACTATGGCTACACCTTC. This translates into CASSQQGDYGYTF. Together with reference TRBV2 and TRBJ1-2, the CDR3 gives the full variable domain: EPEVTQTPSHQVTQMGQEVILRCVPISNHLYFYWYRQILGQKVEFLVSFYNNEISEKSEIFDDQFSVERPDGSNFTLKIRSTKLEDSAMYFCASSQQGDYGYTFGSGTRLTVV.